This T cell receptor beta chain appears in the sequencing data of a study of metastatic and nonmetastatic thyroid tumors. Across the whole study: Repertoires were compared across blood and tumor or nodule tissue from malignant and benign thyroid patients. Study-wide points: The study reportedly found significantly higher TCR beta diversity in malignant thyroid tumors than benign nodules, in blood and tumor.

This clone is medium-sized. The antigen is unknown. The CDR3 has 13 amino acids. CDR1 is LNHNV, CDR2 YYDKDF, per germline (reference sequence). V was trimmed by 5 bases and J by 1 base, leaving 6 bases between them. None of the patients had undergone any treatment ahead of thyroid surgery. The authors' processing: For papillary thyroid cancer, a distant-metastasis classifier was constructed from CDR3 differences observed across clinicopathological groups. Via MiXCR, TCRdb re-called the PCR reads. TCRdb's processing, not the authors', yielded these V and J calls. The profile covers 10,000 to 15,000 clones, with over 25% appearing a single time and 10% to 15% taken by the ten largest.

This clonotype originated in a female donor with papillary thyroid cancer or a benign thyroid nodule (not recorded which). Some clones in this sample may be carry-over from other donors' samples. The sequencing input was tumor tissue. The chain uses TRBV15 and TRBJ1-3; D gene uncertain. In DNA form, the CDR3 reads TGTGCCACCAGCTGGGGATCTGGAAACACCATATATTTT. Residues: CATSWGSGNTIYF.